This is a list of T cell receptor beta chains from one sample in a study of a mutant IDH1 vaccine in newly diagnosed glioma. The data were produced by immunoSEQ multiplex PCR, yet TCRdb's version contains in-frame clones alone and is incomplete. The table shows about 46,000 clones, with about nine tenths occurring only once. Sequenced material: PBMCs, taken from a glioma patient treated with radiotherapy, temozolomide or both. The receptors come from a man aged 35 to 55 with glioma. Each CDR3 is given with its conserved first and last residue. D genes are given only for firm matches. For some rows the clone size is stated as once, few or many, or as a class when expanded; others skip it.

clone size	V gene	J gene	D gene	CDR3 protein	CDR3 DNA
once	TRBV10-3	TRBJ1-3	.	CATQQGYSGNTIYF	TGTGCCACACAACAGGGTTACTCTGGAAACACCATATATTTT
.	TRBV18	TRBJ2-1	TRBD2	CASSPALAGASSYNEQFF	TGTGCCAGCTCACCGGCGCTAGCGGGAGCCAGCTCCTACAATGAGCAGTTCTTC
.	TRBV5-1	TRBJ1-5	.	CASSFFPSEPQHF	TGCGCCAGCAGCTTTTTCCCTTCGGAGCCCCAGCATTTT
.	TRBV7-9	TRBJ2-7	TRBD1	CASRKDRALPGDEQYF	TGTGCCAGCAGGAAGGACAGGGCCCTACCGGGGGACGAGCAGTACTTC
.	TRBV9	TRBJ1-2	TRBD1	CASSVDPGQTYGYTF	TGTGCCAGCAGCGTTGACCCGGGACAGACCTATGGCTACACCTTC
.	TRBV5-1	TRBJ1-5	.	CASSLGGGNQPQHF	TGCGCCAGCAGCTTAGGAGGGGGCAATCAGCCCCAGCATTTT
once	TRBV6-6	TRBJ2-7	TRBD2	CASSYFPTSAYEQYF	TGTGCCAGCAGTTACTTCCCGACTAGCGCCTACGAGCAGTACTTC
once	TRBV10-3	TRBJ2-3	.	CAIHPGDSTDTQYF	TGTGCCATCCACCCGGGGGATAGCACAGATACGCAGTATTTT
.	TRBV18	TRBJ1-1	TRBD1	CASSPRDSENTEAFF	TGTGCCAGCTCACCCAGGGACAGCGAGAACACTGAAGCTTTCTTT
.	TRBV7-3	TRBJ2-2	.	CASSLTASTVTGELFF	TGTGCCAGCAGCTTAACGGCTTCGACCGTCACCGGGGAGCTGTTTTTT
few	TRBV28	TRBJ2-7	TRBD2	CASRTFLAGGEQYF	TGTGCCAGCAGGACCTTTCTAGCGGGAGGCGAGCAGTACTTC
.	TRBV29-1	TRBJ2-7	TRBD2	CSGTSSGDSYEQYF	TGCAGCGGAACGTCTAGCGGGGATTCCTACGAGCAGTACTTC
.	TRBV5-4	TRBJ2-5	.	CASSMGPDKSQETQYF	TGTGCCAGCAGCATGGGGCCCGACAAGAGCCAAGAGACCCAGTACTTC
.	TRBV11-3	TRBJ2-5	.	CASSLGRSQETQYF	TGTGCCAGCAGCTTAGGTCGATCGCAAGAGACCCAGTACTTC
.	TRBV19	TRBJ2-1	.	CASSPRGARGNEQFF	TGTGCCAGTAGCCCCCGGGGGGCGCGGGGCAATGAGCAGTTCTTC
.	TRBV6-5	TRBJ2-7	TRBD2	CASSYLSGGAYEQYF	TGTGCCAGCAGTTATTTGTCGGGAGGGGCCTACGAGCAGTACTTC
once	TRBV9	TRBJ2-1	TRBD1	CASSVGSGTGEWEQFF	TGTGCCAGCAGCGTAGGGTCGGGGACAGGGGAGTGGGAGCAGTTCTTC
.	TRBV19	TRBJ2-4	TRBD1	CASSSLQGAGKNIQYF	TGTGCCAGTAGTTCACTACAGGGGGCAGGCAAAAACATTCAGTACTTC
once	TRBV14	TRBJ1-2	.	CASSQTGTLLGYTF	TGTGCCAGCAGCCAGACGGGGACTCTCCTAGGCTACACCTTC
.	TRBV6-6	TRBJ2-7	.	CASSPGEREQYF	TGTGCCAGCAGTCCCGGGGAACGCGAGCAGTACTTC